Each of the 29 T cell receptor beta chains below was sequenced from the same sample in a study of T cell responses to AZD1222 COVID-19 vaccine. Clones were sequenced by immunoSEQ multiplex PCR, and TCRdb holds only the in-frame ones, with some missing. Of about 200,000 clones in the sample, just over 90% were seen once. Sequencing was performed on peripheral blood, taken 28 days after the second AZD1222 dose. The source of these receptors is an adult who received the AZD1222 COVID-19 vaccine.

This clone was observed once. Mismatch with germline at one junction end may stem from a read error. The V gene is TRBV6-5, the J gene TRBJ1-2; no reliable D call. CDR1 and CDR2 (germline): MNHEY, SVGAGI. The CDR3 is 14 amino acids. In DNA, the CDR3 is TGTGCCAGCACTTACACGACGGTCAACTATGGCTACACCTTC. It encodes CASTYTTVNYGYTF.

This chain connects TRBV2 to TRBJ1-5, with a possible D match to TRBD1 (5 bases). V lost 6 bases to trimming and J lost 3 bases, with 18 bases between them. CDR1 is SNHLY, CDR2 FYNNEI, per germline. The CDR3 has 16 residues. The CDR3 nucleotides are TGTGCCAGCAGCGGGACCGTGATTCCTGTCAATCAGCCCCAGCATTTT. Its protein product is CASSGTVIPVNQPQHF.

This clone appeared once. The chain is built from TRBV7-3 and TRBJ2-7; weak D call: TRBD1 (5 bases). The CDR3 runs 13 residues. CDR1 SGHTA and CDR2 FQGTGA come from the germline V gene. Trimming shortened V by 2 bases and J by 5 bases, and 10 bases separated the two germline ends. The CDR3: CASSLGAANEQYF. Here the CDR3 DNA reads TGTGCCAGCAGCTTAGGGGCGGCCAACGAGCAGTACTTC.

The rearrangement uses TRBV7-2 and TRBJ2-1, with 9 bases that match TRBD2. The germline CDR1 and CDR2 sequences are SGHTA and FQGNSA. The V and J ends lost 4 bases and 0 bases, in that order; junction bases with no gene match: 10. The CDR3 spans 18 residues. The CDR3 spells CASSSSGGGRASYNEQFF. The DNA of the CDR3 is TGTGCCAGCAGCTCCTCGGGGGGCGGGAGGGCCTCCTACAATGAGCAGTTCTTC.

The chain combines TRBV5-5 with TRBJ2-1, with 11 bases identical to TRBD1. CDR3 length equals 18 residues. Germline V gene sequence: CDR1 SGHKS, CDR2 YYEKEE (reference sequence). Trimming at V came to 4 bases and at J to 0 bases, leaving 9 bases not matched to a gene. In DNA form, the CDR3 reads TGTGCCAGCAGCCGGGGGACAGGGGGGACTAGCTCCTACAATGAGCAGTTCTTC. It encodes CASSRGTGGTSSYNEQFF.

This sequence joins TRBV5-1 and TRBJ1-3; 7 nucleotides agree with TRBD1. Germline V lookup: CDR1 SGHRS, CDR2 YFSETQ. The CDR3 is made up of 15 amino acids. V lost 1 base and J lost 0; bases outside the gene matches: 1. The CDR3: CASSLTGVSGNTIYF. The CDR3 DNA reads TGCGCCAGCAGCTTGACAGGGGTCTCTGGAAACACCATATATTTT.

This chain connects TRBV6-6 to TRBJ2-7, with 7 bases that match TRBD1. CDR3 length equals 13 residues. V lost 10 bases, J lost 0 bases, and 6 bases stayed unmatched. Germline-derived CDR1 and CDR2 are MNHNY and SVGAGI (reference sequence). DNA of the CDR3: TGTGCCACTAACAGGGGCATCTCCTACGAGCAGTACTTC. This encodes CATNRGISYEQYF.

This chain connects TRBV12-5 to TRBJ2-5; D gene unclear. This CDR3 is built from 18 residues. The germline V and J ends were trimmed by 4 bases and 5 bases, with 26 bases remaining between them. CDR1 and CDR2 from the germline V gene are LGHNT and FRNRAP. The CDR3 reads CASGYIQNGRLFGETQYF. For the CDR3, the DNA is TGTGCTAGTGGTTACATACAAAATGGGCGCTTATTTGGGGAGACCCAGTACTTC.

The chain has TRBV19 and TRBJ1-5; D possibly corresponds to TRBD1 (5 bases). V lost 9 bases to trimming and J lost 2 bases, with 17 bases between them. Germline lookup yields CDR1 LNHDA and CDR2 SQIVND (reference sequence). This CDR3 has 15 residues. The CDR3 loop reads CASTPWGGGNQPQHF. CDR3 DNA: TGTGCCAGCACTCCTTGGGGGGGAGGCAATCAGCCCCAGCATTTT.

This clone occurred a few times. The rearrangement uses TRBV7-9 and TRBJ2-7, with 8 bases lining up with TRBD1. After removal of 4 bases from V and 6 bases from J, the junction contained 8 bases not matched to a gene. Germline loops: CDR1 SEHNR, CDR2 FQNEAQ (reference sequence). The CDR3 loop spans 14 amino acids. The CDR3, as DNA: TGTGCCAGCAGCTACTACAGGGGGGAAGGCGAGCAGTACTTC. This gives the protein CASSYYRGEGEQYF.

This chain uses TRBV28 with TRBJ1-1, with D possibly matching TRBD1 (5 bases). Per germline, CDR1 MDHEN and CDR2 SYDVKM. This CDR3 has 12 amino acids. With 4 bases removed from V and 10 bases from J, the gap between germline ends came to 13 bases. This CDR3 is CASSSGGALAFF. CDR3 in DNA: TGTGCCAGCAGTTCGGGAGGGGCGTTAGCTTTCTTT.

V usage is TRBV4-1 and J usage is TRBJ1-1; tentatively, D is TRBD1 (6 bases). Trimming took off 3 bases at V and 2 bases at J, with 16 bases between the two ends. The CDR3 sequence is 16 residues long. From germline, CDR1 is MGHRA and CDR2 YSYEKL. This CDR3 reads CASSHPGGQINTEAFF. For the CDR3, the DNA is TGCGCCAGCAGCCATCCGGGGGGGCAGATAAACACTGAAGCTTTCTTT.

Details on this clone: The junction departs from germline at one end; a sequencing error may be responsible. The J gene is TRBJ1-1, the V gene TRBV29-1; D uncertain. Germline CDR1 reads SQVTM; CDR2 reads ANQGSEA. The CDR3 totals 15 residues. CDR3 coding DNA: TGCAGCGTGGAAGACGGTTGGAGTCTTGGCACTGAAGCTTTCTTT. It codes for CSVEDGWSLGTEAFF.

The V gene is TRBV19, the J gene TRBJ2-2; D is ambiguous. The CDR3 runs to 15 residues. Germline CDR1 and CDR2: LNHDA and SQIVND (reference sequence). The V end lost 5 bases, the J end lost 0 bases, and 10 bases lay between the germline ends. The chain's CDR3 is CASSSWAANTGELFF. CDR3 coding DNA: TGTGCCAGTAGTTCCTGGGCCGCGAACACCGGGGAGCTGTTTTTT.

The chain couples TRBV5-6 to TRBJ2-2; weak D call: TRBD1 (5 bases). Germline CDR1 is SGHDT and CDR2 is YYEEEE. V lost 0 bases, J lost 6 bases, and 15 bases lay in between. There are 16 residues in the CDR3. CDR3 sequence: CASSLVGATYAGELFF. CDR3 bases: TGTGCCAGCAGCTTGGTAGGGGCTACCTACGCCGGGGAGCTGTTTTTT.

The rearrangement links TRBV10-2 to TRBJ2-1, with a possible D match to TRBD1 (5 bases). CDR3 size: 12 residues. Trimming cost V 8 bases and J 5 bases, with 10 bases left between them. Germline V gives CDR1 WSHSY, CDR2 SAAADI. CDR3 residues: CASLGHDNEQFF. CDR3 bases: TGCGCCAGCCTCGGACACGACAATGAGCAGTTCTTC.

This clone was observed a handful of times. This CDR3 is CASSLLAVYTDTQYF. CDR3 nucleotides: TGTGCCAGCAGCTTACTAGCGGTTTACACAGATACGCAGTATTTT. The chain links TRBV7-9 to TRBJ2-3; TRBD2 aligns across 7 bases. The V gene end was trimmed by 2 bases and the J gene end by 2 bases; junction bases not matched to a gene: 4. The CDR3 contains 15 residues. From germline, CDR1 is SEHNR and CDR2 FQNEAQ (reference sequence).

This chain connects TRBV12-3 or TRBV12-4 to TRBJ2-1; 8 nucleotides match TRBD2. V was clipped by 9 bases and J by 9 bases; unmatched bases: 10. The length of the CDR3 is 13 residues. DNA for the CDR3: TGTGCCAGTGAGACAGCGGGAGCGGGTGAGCAGTTCTTC. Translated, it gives CASETAGAGEQFF.

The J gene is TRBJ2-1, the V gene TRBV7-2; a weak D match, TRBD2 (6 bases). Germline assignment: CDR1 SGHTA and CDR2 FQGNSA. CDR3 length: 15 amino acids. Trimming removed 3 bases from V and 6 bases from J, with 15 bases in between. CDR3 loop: CASSFTEGWVNEQFF. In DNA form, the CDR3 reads TGTGCCAGCAGCTTTACGGAGGGGTGGGTCAATGAGCAGTTCTTC.

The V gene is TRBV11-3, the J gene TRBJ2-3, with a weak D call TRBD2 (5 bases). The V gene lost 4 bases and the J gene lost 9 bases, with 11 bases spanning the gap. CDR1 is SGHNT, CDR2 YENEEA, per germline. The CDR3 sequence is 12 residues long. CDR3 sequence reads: CASSWEQNTQYF. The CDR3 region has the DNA TGTGCCAGCAGCTGGGAGCAAAACACGCAGTATTTT.

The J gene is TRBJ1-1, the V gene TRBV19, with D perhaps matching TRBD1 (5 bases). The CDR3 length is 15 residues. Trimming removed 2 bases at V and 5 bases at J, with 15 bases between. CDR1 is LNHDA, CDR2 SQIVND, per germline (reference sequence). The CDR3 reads CASSIRRGVDTEAFF. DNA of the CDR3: TGTGCCAGTAGTATACGGCGGGGGGTAGATACTGAAGCTTTCTTT.

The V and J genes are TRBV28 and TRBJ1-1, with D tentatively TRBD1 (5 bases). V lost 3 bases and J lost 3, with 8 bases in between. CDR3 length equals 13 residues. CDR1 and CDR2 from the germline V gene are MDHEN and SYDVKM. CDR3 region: CASSFKGYTEAFF. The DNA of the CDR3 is TGTGCCAGCAGTTTCAAGGGGTACACTGAAGCTTTCTTT.

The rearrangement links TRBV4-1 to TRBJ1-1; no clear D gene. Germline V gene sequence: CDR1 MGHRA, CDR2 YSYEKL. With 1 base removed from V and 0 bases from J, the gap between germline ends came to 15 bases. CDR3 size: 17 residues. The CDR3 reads CASSQVIDRPMNTEAFF. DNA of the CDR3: TGCGCCAGCAGCCAAGTTATTGACCGACCCATGAACACTGAAGCTTTCTTT.

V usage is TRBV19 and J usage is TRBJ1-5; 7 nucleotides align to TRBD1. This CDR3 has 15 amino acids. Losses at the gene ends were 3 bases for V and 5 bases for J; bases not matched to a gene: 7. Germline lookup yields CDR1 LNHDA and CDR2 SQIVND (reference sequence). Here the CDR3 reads CASSILAGGYQPQHF. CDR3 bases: TGTGCCAGTAGTATTTTGGCAGGGGGTTATCAGCCCCAGCATTTT. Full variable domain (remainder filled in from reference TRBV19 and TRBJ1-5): DGGITQSPKYLFRKEGQNVTLSCEQNLNHDAMYWYRQDPGQGLRLIYYSQIVNDFQKGDIAEGYSVSREKKESFPLTVTSAQKNPTAFYLCASSILAGGYQPQHFGDGTRLSIL.

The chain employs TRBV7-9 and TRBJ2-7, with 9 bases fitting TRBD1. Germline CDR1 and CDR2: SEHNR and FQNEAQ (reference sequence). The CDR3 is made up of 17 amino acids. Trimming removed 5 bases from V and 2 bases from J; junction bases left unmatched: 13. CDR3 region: CASSRHSWDRDPYEQYF. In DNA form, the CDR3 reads TGTGCCAGCAGCAGACACAGTTGGGACAGGGATCCCTACGAGCAGTACTTC.

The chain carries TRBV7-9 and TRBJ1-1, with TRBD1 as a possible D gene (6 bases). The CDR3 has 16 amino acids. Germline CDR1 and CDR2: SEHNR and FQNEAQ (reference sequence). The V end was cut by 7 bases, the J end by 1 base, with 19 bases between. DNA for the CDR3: TGTGCCAGCACCCTTCTCCCCGGGACATCGAACACTGAAGCTTTCTTT. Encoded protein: CASTLLPGTSNTEAFF.

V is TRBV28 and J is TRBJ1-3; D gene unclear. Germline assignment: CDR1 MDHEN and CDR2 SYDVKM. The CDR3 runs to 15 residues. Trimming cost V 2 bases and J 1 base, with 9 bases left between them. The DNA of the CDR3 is TGTGCCAGCAGTTTAGCCGGGGAATCTGGAAACACCATATATTTT. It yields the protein CASSLAGESGNTIYF.

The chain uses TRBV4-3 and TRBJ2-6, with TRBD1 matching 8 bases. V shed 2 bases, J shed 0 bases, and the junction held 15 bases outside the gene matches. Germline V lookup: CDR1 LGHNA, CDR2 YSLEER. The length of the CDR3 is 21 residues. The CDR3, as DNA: TGCGCCAGCAGCCAACACAGGGCCGGGACAGGAACTTTCTCTGGGGCCAACGTCCTGACTTTC. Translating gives CASSQHRAGTGTFSGANVLTF.

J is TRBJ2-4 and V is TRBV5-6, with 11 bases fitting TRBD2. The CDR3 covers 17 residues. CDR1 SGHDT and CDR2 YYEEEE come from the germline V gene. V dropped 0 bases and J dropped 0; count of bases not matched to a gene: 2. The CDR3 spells CASSLVLAGGAKNIQYF. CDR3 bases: TGTGCCAGCAGCTTGGTTCTAGCGGGAGGAGCCAAAAACATTCAGTACTTC.